This entry features one T cell receptor beta chain sequence. The data were obtained in a study of OX40 agonist ivuxolimab in advanced cancers. This CDR3 contains 16 residues. Trimming took off 1 base at V and 1 base at J, with 13 bases between the two ends. Germline-derived CDR1 and CDR2 are SGHTA and FQGNSA. TCRdb keeps only in-frame clones here, not all; method: immunoSEQ multiplex PCR. The repertoire holds around 84,000 clones, with about 84% as singletons. The receptor was isolated from an adult with an advanced solid tumor such as melanoma, head and neck, liver or kidney cancer. The chain carries TRBV7-2 and TRBJ1-2; D gene uncertain. The material sequenced was CD4+ or CD8+ T cells sorted from blood, taken in a trial of the OX40 agonist ivuxolimab. This chain's CDR3 is CASSLGWLVDNYGYTF. The CDR3 nucleotides read TGTGCCAGCAGCTTAGGGTGGCTGGTAGATAACTATGGCTACACCTTC.